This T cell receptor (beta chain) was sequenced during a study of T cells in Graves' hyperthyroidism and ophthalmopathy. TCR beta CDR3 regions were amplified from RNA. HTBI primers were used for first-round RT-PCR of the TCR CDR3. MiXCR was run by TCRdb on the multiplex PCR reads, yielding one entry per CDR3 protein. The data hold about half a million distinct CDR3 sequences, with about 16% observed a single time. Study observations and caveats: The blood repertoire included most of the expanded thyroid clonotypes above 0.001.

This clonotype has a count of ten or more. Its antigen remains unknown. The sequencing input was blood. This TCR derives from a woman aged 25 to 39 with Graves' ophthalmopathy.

The CDR3 loop reads CASSSGIGRWQETQYF. For the CDR3, the DNA is TGTGCCAGCAGTTCCGGGATCGGGAGGTGGCAAGAGACCCAGTACTTC. The V gene is TRBV27, the J gene TRBJ2-5; TRBD2 aligns across 7 bases. The CDR3 has 16 amino acids. The V segment lost 4 bases and the J segment 2 bases; nucleotides outside the gene matches: 10. Germline CDR1 reads MNHEY; CDR2 reads SMNVEV (reference sequence).